This T cell receptor (beta chain) was profiled in a study of spatial heterogeneity in lung cancer. TCRdb independently ran MiXCR on the 5' RACE reads; one entry per CDR3 protein. The sample holds 65,000 to 85,000 distinct CDR3 sequences, under 25% seen once. Time point of the sample: sample taken at primary tumor resection. Tumor, nontumor lung or frozen PBMC supplied whole RNA that was sequenced unsorted. The CDR3 contains 13 residues. Trimming took 5 bases from V and 6 from J; bases not matched to a gene: 6. CDR1 and CDR2 from the germline V gene are LNHDA and SQIVND (reference sequence). The receptor comes from a male donor with early-stage non-small cell lung cancer. The sample consisted of PBMCs, taken at surgery. V usage is TRBV19 and J usage is TRBJ2-7; 8 bases match TRBD1. CDR3 amino acids: CASSAGQGTEQYF. As DNA, the CDR3 is TGTGCCAGTAGTGCCGGACAGGGAACCGAGCAGTACTTC.